The T cell receptor (beta chain) under discussion was sequenced for a study of blood T cell repertoires in COVID-19. In the source study's methods: The authors estimated nucleated cell counts from reference gene primer amplification. Profiled with immunoSEQ multiplex PCR; TCRdb holds only in-frame clones, not every one. D and trimming come from the DNA, and the V and J calls and clone size come from that table. The sample records approximately 250,000 clones, approximately 90% being singletons. Categorization into cohorts depended on clinical history that participants reported. This clonotype was obtained from a man in his forties who had been exposed to COVID-19. Material: PBMCs or T cells enriched from blood (not recorded which).

The CDR3 DNA reads TGTGCCAGCAGCATAAACCGCAGGGATCAGCCCCAGCATTTT. Protein product: CASSINRRDQPQHF. The chain has TRBV28 and TRBJ1-5; D might be TRBD1 (5 bases). The CDR3 runs 14 residues. V lost 6 bases, J lost 5 bases, and 14 bases lay in between. In germline, CDR1 is MDHEN, CDR2 SYDVKM. The full variable domain, with the rest looked up from reference TRBV28 and TRBJ1-5, is DVKVTQSSRYLVKRTGEKVFLECVQDMDHENMFWYRQDPGLGLRLIYFSYDVKMKEKGDIPEGYSVSREKKERFSLILESASTNQTSMYLCASSINRRDQPQHFGDGTRLSIL.